These T cell receptor beta chains were read from a single sample in a study of blood T cell repertoires in COVID-19. The repertoire was sequenced with immunoSEQ multiplex PCR; TCRdb's copy has only in-frame clones and lacks some. The sample has 250,000 to 350,000 clones, 88% seen once; the top ten hold about 3.9%. The sequenced sample was peripheral blood. The receptors stem from a woman aged 45-60 years with active or convalescent COVID-19. Both conserved end residues are part of each CDR3. The D gene is left open where the match is weak. Size is stated for part of the rows, as once, few or many counts, or as a class when the clone is expanded.

cdr3_nt cdr3_aa j_call d_call clone_size v_call
TGTGCCAGCAGCCCAGCCGCTAGCGGGAGTGTGGAGACCCAGTACTTC CASSPAASGSVETQYF TRBJ2-5 TRBD2 - TRBV7-2
TGTGCCAGCAGCTTACTAGCGGGCCCCAAGGGGGAGCAGTTCTTC CASSLLAGPKGEQFF TRBJ2-1 TRBD2 - TRBV7-9
TGTGCCAGCAGCTTAGATGGAAACAGTCTAATAGAGACCCAGTACTTC CASSLDGNSLIETQYF TRBJ2-5 - once TRBV7-8
TGTGCCAGCCGGACAGGAAACTACGAGCAGTACTTC CASRTGNYEQYF TRBJ2-7 TRBD1 - TRBV30
TGTGCCAGCAGCCAAGGGTACAGTTATCAGCCCCAGCATTTT CASSQGYSYQPQHF TRBJ1-5 - few TRBV3-1/TRBV3-2
TGTGCCAGCAGCCTCAGTAGCGGCCCAGATACGCAGTATTTT CASSLSSGPDTQYF TRBJ2-3 - - TRBV5-5
TGCGCCAGCAGCCAAGATAAGAGGGCACTATCGCCCCAGCATTTT CASSQDKRALSPQHF TRBJ1-5 - - TRBV4-3
TGTGCCAGCAGCTTAATCCAGTCATCCGATGGTGCTGGCTACACCTTC CASSLIQSSDGAGYTF TRBJ1-2 - - TRBV11-2
TGTGCCAGCAGGGCAGAAAGCAATCAGCCCCAGCATTTT CASRAESNQPQHF TRBJ1-5 - few TRBV2
TGTGCCAGCAGCTTCCGGGACTATGTTAGCGAGCAGTACTTC CASSFRDYVSEQYF TRBJ2-7 TRBD2 once TRBV7-9
TGCAGCGTTGACCTGACTAGCGGGGGCACAGATACGCAGTATTTT CSVDLTSGGTDTQYF TRBJ2-3 TRBD2 - TRBV29-1
TGTGCCAGCTCACCGGGACAGCTTGCTAACTATGGCTACACCTTC CASSPGQLANYGYTF TRBJ1-2 TRBD1 few TRBV18
TGTGCCAGCAGTTTATTTGGACAGGCCTTAGCGAACACCGGGGAGCTGTTTTTT CASSLFGQALANTGELFF TRBJ2-2 TRBD1 - TRBV27
TGTGCCAGCAACCTCTGGGGGGAAGGCACTGAAGCTTTCTTT CASNLWGEGTEAFF TRBJ1-1 - - TRBV7-9
TGTGCCAGCAGCCAAGATTGGGCAGCCAGCTCCTATAATTCACCCCTCCACTTT CASSQDWAASSYNSPLHF TRBJ1-6 - - TRBV4-2
TGTGCCAGCAGTTATCTCGTGGGGCCCTCGGACGAGCAGTACTTC CASSYLVGPSDEQYF TRBJ2-7 - once TRBV6-5
TGTGCCAGCAGCTCTTCCGGGACAGGGAATCGGGGTGAGCAGTTCTTC CASSSSGTGNRGEQFF TRBJ2-1 TRBD1 - TRBV7-2
TGTGCCACCAGTGAGGTCGGGAGTGAGGACAATGAGCAGTTCTTC CATSEVGSEDNEQFF TRBJ2-1 - - TRBV24-1
TGTGCCAGCAGTGAATTCCCAGGAGGTAATGAAAAACTGTTTTTT CASSEFPGGNEKLFF TRBJ1-4 - - TRBV25-1
TGTGCCAGCAGTCCCCTCGGGGGAGGGGCCGAGCAGTACTTC CASSPLGGGAEQYF TRBJ2-7 TRBD2 once TRBV6-5
TGTGCCATCAGTGACACAGGGATTGGCTACACCTTC CAISDTGIGYTF TRBJ1-2 - - TRBV10-3
TGTGCCAGCAGCTTGAGGACTAGCGGGGGGGACAATGAGCAGTTCTTC CASSLRTSGGDNEQFF TRBJ2-1 TRBD2 - TRBV7-9
TGTGCCAGCAGCTTGACGGCAGGGCGTGGGTCACCCCTCCACTTT CASSLTAGRGSPLHF TRBJ1-6 - once TRBV7-2
TGTGCCAGCAGTTACCAGCGGGGGGGGAAAGGCGGGACGCAGTATTTT CASSYQRGGKGGTQYF TRBJ2-3 TRBD2 - TRBV6-5
TGTGCCAGCAGTCCCGCAGGGTTTGGCGGAGAGACCCAGTACTTC CASSPAGFGGETQYF TRBJ2-5 - - TRBV3-1/TRBV3-2
TGCGCCAGCAGCCAAGTGGGAACTAGGAACAATGAGCAGTTCTTC CASSQVGTRNNEQFF TRBJ2-1 - - TRBV4-3
TGTGCCAGCTCACCATGGGGGACTTCCGGGACAGTCGTGCCCTACGAGCAGTACTTC CASSPWGTSGTVVPYEQYF TRBJ2-7 - - TRBV18
TGTGCCAGCAGCGTAGGAGAGACTAGCGGCTACGAGCAGTACTTC CASSVGETSGYEQYF TRBJ2-7 TRBD2 - TRBV9
TGTGCCAGCAGTTTATTAACAAAGAGCGGGAGGGCCATCAATGAGCAGTTCTTC CASSLLTKSGRAINEQFF TRBJ2-1 TRBD2 - TRBV27
TGCAGCGCTCGCGGGACGGTATATGGCTACACCTTC CSARGTVYGYTF TRBJ1-2 - once TRBV29-1
TGTGCCAGCTCACCGACCCTAGCGGCCTCAAGGGATGAGCAGTTCTTC CASSPTLAASRDEQFF TRBJ2-1 TRBD2 - TRBV18
TGCGCCAGCACCTTGCGAGGGGGCGCTGGCACCGGGGAGCTGTTTTTT CASTLRGGAGTGELFF TRBJ2-2 TRBD1 - TRBV5-1
TGTGCCACCAGCAGAGTCTATGTGGGCTTGACCGGGGAGCTGTTTTTT CATSRVYVGLTGELFF TRBJ2-2 - - TRBV15
TGTGCCAGCTCACTATTTAGCGGGGCCTACTCTGGGGCCAACGTCCTGACTTTC CASSLFSGAYSGANVLTF TRBJ2-6 TRBD2 - TRBV18
TGTGCCAGCAAGTGGCAACCCCATGAAAAACTGTTTTTT CASKWQPHEKLFF TRBJ1-4 - - TRBV11-3
TGTGCCAGCAGTTGGGGGGCTGGAAACACCATATATTTT CASSWGAGNTIYF TRBJ1-3 - - TRBV3-1/TRBV3-2
TGTGCCAGCAGTTTAGGCGGGAACTATGGCTACACCTTC CASSLGGNYGYTF TRBJ1-2 - once TRBV28
TGTGCCAGCAGCCAAAGGGGGAACACTGAAGCTTTCTTT CASSQRGNTEAFF TRBJ1-1 - - TRBV7-9
TGTGCCAGCAGCTTAGAGGGGGTGGAGGTCGGCTCCTACGAGCAGTACTTC CASSLEGVEVGSYEQYF TRBJ2-7 - - TRBV7-2
TGTGCCAGCAGTTATGTGGCGGGGGGGGCTAAAAGCGAGCAGTACTTC CASSYVAGGAKSEQYF TRBJ2-7 TRBD2 - TRBV7-2
TGTGCCAGCAGCTTAAGAAGCGGGGGCAACAATGAGCAGTTCTTC CASSLRSGGNNEQFF TRBJ2-1 TRBD2 - TRBV7-2
TGTGCCAGCGGTCCTCAGGGAGGCCTAGATACGCAGTATTTT CASGPQGGLDTQYF TRBJ2-3 - - TRBV7-3
TGCGCCAGCAACCGGGGGGGAGCAGGGGCCGAGCAGTACTTC CASNRGGAGAEQYF TRBJ2-7 TRBD2 - TRBV5-1
TGTGCCAGCAGTCCGGACTGGGGTGAGCAGTTCTTC CASSPDWGEQFF TRBJ2-1 - - TRBV7-2
TGTGCCAGTAGCCGCAGGGACAGGGGGGGAACCGGGGAGCTGTTTTTT CASSRRDRGGTGELFF TRBJ2-2 TRBD1 - TRBV19
TGCGCCAGCAGCCAAGATAGGGCTAGCGGGACGAACGGAGAGACCCAGTACTTC CASSQDRASGTNGETQYF TRBJ2-5 TRBD2 once TRBV4-1